One and the same sample provided the 29 T cell receptor beta chains below, sequenced in a study of blood T cell repertoires in COVID-19. Profiling relied on immunoSEQ multiplex PCR, and the TCRdb table lists in-frame clones only, not all of them. The sample includes 330,000 or so clones, roughly 87% of them seen just once. Sequenced input: PBMCs or T cells enriched from blood (not recorded which). All receptors derive from a woman aged 25 to 39 who had recovered from COVID-19.

The chain links TRBV5-6 to TRBJ1-1; D gene unclear. Germline lookup yields CDR1 SGHDT and CDR2 YYEEEE. There are 14 residues in the CDR3. V was trimmed by 3 bases and J by 1 base, leaving 10 bases between them. CDR3 sequence (DNA): TGTGCCAGCAGCTCGGAGAAGGCGAACACTGAAGCTTTCTTT. It is translated as CASSSEKANTEAFF. Based on the CDR3 plus reference TRBV5-6 and TRBJ1-1, the full variable domain is DAGVTQSPTHLIKTRGQQVTLRCSPKSGHDTVSWYQQALGQGPQFIFQYYEEEERQRGNFPDRFSGHQFPNYSSELNVNALLLGDSALYLCASSSEKANTEAFFGQGTRLTVV.

This sequence joins TRBV5-1 and TRBJ2-1; no definite D call. Germline CDR1 and CDR2: SGHRS and YFSETQ. CDR3 length: 15 amino acids. Trimming stripped 0 bases from V and 3 bases from J, with 10 bases between. The CDR3 bases are TGCGCCAGCAGCTTGGACGCAGAAAGCTACAATGAGCAGTTCTTC. Its protein product is CASSLDAESYNEQFF.

The V gene is TRBV19, the J gene TRBJ1-1; perhaps TRBD1 as D (6 bases). The V end lost 7 bases, the J end lost 2 bases, and 17 bases lay between the germline ends. The germline CDR1 and CDR2 sequences are LNHDA and SQIVND (reference sequence). The CDR3 loop spans 15 amino acids. CDR3 nucleotides: TGTGCCAGTATCCGGGGGGCCTATCTCAACACTGAAGCTTTCTTT. This sequence encodes CASIRGAYLNTEAFF.

V and J are TRBV23-1 and TRBJ2-2, with D perhaps TRBD1 (6 bases). TRBV23-1 is an open reading frame, and its role is uncertain. The CDR3 has 20 amino acids. The V gene lost 1 base and the J gene lost 3 bases, with 24 bases spanning the gap. The DNA of the CDR3 is TGCGCCAGCAGTCAATGGGGGACAACGGACCACCCCACTGACACCGGGGAGCTGTTTTTT. Translating it yields CASSQWGTTDHPTDTGELFF.

This rearrangement joins TRBV5-4 to TRBJ2-7; TRBD1 matches at 7 bases. Germline CDR1 and CDR2: SGHNT and YYREEE (reference sequence). The V segment lost 0 bases and the J segment 6 bases; nucleotides outside the gene matches: 15. This CDR3 is built from 17 residues. CDR3 coding DNA: TGTGCCAGCAGCTTGGTATCCGCGGGCGACAGGGTGAGCGAGCAGTACTTC. Translating gives CASSLVSAGDRVSEQYF.

The gene calls are TRBV19 and TRBJ1-6; TRBD1 matches 7 bases. V lost 4 bases and J lost 10; bases outside the gene matches: 10. CDR3 length equals 15 residues. Looked up from germline, CDR1 is LNHDA and CDR2 is SQIVND (reference sequence). The CDR3 coding sequence is TGTGCCAGTAGTAACTACCAGGGGGTTGGATCACCCCTCCACTTT. Protein product: CASSNYQGVGSPLHF.

The chain uses TRBV11-2 and TRBJ2-1, with TRBD1 as a possible D gene (6 bases). Per germline, CDR1 SGHAT and CDR2 FQNNGV. The CDR3 runs 13 residues. V gave up 5 bases and J gave up 4 bases, with 9 bases separating them. CDR3 in amino acids: CASSLRGYNEQFF. Here the CDR3 DNA reads TGTGCCAGCAGCCTCAGGGGATACAATGAGCAGTTCTTC.

Notes on this clone: The sample has other DNA sequences that encode this CDR3 too. J is TRBJ2-1 and V is TRBV5-1, with 12 bases fitting TRBD2. The CDR3 sequence is 16 residues long. Germline V gives CDR1 SGHRS, CDR2 YFSETQ. The V and J ends lost 5 bases and 4 bases, in that order; junction bases with no gene match: 7. This CDR3 is CASSPTLAGGYNEQFF. The CDR3 DNA reads as TGCGCCAGCAGTCCCACTCTAGCGGGGGGGTACAATGAGCAGTTCTTC.

The table lists this clone with a count of one. The chain joins TRBV7-2 to TRBJ2-7; D possibly corresponds to TRBD2 (7 bases). Trimming left V 5 bases short and J 6 bases short, with 26 bases between. This CDR3 is 17 amino acids long. CDR1 is SGHTA, CDR2 FQGNSA, per germline. The CDR3 DNA follows: TGTGCCAGCAGCGAGATCCGAGGGGGGGGCGGATTCTCCGAGCAGTACTTC. It encodes CASSEIRGGGGFSEQYF.

The chain employs TRBV9 and TRBJ2-2; 8 positions agree with TRBD2. The CDR3 runs 16 residues. The V and J ends lost 1 base and 4 bases, in that order; junction bases with no gene match: 6. Germline assignment: CDR1 SGDLS and CDR2 YYNGEE. The CDR3 here is CASSVLDGRATGELFF. In DNA form, the CDR3 reads TGTGCCAGCAGCGTATTGGACGGGAGGGCCACCGGGGAGCTGTTTTTT.

The V gene is TRBV4-2, the J gene TRBJ1-2; TRBD1 matches 7 bases. Germline CDR1 LGHNA, CDR2 YNFKEQ. The V gene end was trimmed by 0 bases and the J gene end by 3 bases; junction bases not matched to a gene: 13. The CDR3 runs 18 residues. CDR3 residues: CASSQERRLGGADYGYTF. CDR3 nucleotide sequence: TGTGCCAGCAGCCAAGAGAGGAGGTTAGGGGGCGCCGACTATGGCTACACCTTC.

The J gene is TRBJ2-5, the V gene TRBV24-1, with a weak D call TRBD2 (6 bases). Germline-derived CDR1 and CDR2 are KGHDR and SFDVKD. The germline V and J ends were trimmed by 2 bases and 2 bases, with 11 bases remaining between them. This CDR3 region has 15 residues. The CDR3 DNA follows: TGTGCCACCAGTGATTCGACTAGAGCTCAAGAGACCCAGTACTTC. The encoded protein is CATSDSTRAQETQYF.

In DNA, the CDR3 is TGCAGCGTTCATAGGGACAGGCGGGGTCAGCCCCAGCATTTT. Residues: CSVHRDRRGQPQHF. The chain employs TRBV29-1 and TRBJ1-5; 8 positions match TRBD1. Germline CDR1 SQVTM, CDR2 ANQGSEA. This CDR3 region has 14 residues. V lost 5 bases to trimming and J lost 6 bases; unmatched junction nucleotides: 9. Together with reference TRBV29-1 and TRBJ1-5, the CDR3 gives the full variable domain: SAVISQKPSRDICQRGTSLTIQCQVDSQVTMMFWYRQQPGQSLTLIATANQGSEATYESGFVIDKFPISRPNLTFSTLTVSNMSPEDSSIYLCSVHRDRRGQPQHFGDGTRLSIL.

The chain uses TRBV25-1 and TRBJ2-1, with D tentatively TRBD1 (8 bases). The CDR3 is 12 residues long. The V gene lost 10 bases and the J gene lost 7 bases, with 14 bases spanning the gap. Germline-derived CDR1 and CDR2 are MGHDK and SYGVNS. The CDR3 is CATGQGGNEQFF. As DNA, the CDR3 is TGTGCCACCGGACAGGGAGGGAATGAGCAGTTCTTC.

The V gene is TRBV3-1 (or the pseudogene TRBV3-2), the J gene TRBJ2-2, with TRBD2 as a possible D gene (5 bases). CDR1 and CDR2 (germline): LGHDT, YNNKEL (reference sequence). V was clipped by 6 bases and J by 6 bases, with 17 bases between them. This CDR3 contains 15 residues. Here the CDR3 reads CASSGYGGKAGELFF. Here the CDR3 DNA reads TGTGCCAGCAGTGGATACGGAGGCAAGGCCGGGGAGCTGTTTTTT.

This rearrangement joins TRBV3-1 (or the pseudogene TRBV3-2) to TRBJ2-1, with D possibly being TRBD2 (6 bases). In germline, CDR1 is LGHDT, CDR2 YNNKEL (reference sequence). The CDR3 consists of 15 residues. Trimming took off 2 bases at V and 7 bases at J, with 15 bases between the two ends. The CDR3 region has the DNA TGTGCCAGCAGCCAATCCCCGGGGGTCGGAAATGAGCAGTTCTTC. It codes for CASSQSPGVGNEQFF.

The chain links TRBV5-4 to TRBJ1-1; the match to TRBD1 covers 7 bases. The CDR3 runs to 12 residues. The V gene end was trimmed by 9 bases and the J gene end by 4 bases; junction bases not matched to a gene: 6. Germline V gives CDR1 SGHNT, CDR2 YYREEE (reference sequence). CDR3 sequence reads: CATRGGPTEAFF. As DNA, the CDR3 is TGTGCCACCCGAGGGGGCCCCACTGAAGCTTTCTTT.

The rearrangement uses TRBV15 and TRBJ1-2; D possibly corresponds to TRBD1 (6 bases). The CDR3 loop spans 16 amino acids. The germline V gene encodes CDR1 LNHNV and CDR2 YYDKDF (reference sequence). The V end lost 0 bases, the J end lost 5 bases, and 16 bases lay between the germline ends. The CDR3 region has the DNA TGTGCCACCAGCAGAGATTCGGCAGGGGATTCATATGGCTACACCTTC. Residues: CATSRDSAGDSYGYTF. The entire variable domain, with the rest obtained from reference TRBV15 and TRBJ1-2, is as follows: DAMVIQNPRYQVTQFGKPVTLSCSQTLNHNVMYWYQQKSSQAPKLLFHYYDKDFNNEADTPDNFQSRRPNTSFCFLDIRSPGLGDTAMYLCATSRDSAGDSYGYTFGSGTRLTVV.

This chain links TRBV29-1 with TRBJ1-2, with 9 bases matching TRBD1. The length of the CDR3 is 13 residues. The V gene end was trimmed by 6 bases and the J gene end by 7 bases; junction bases not matched to a gene: 9. CDR1 SQVTM and CDR2 ANQGSEA come from the germline V gene. The CDR3 sequence: CSVKGQGPGGYTF. The CDR3 coding sequence is TGCAGCGTCAAGGGACAGGGCCCGGGTGGCTACACCTTC.

This chain uses TRBV7-8 with TRBJ2-3; possible D gene TRBD2, 5 bases. Trimming took 5 bases from V and 6 from J, leaving 12 bases between them. In germline, CDR1 is SGHVS, CDR2 FQNEAQ. The CDR3 totals 13 residues. The CDR3 sequence: CASSPFSGDTQYF. Here the CDR3 DNA reads TGTGCCAGCAGCCCCTTTTCGGGGGATACGCAGTATTTT.

The rearrangement joins TRBV19 to TRBJ2-2; tentatively, D is TRBD2 (6 bases). Between the trimmed V and J ends, which lost 7 bases and 4 bases, there was a span of 16 bases. Germline V lookup: CDR1 LNHDA, CDR2 SQIVND (reference sequence). The CDR3 extends over 15 amino acids. CDR3 protein: CASTTEGLGTGELFF. DNA for the CDR3: TGTGCCAGTACAACGGAGGGCCTCGGCACCGGGGAGCTGTTTTTT. Drawing the rest from reference TRBV19 and TRBJ2-2, the complete variable domain is DGGITQSPKYLFRKEGQNVTLSCEQNLNHDAMYWYRQDPGQGLRLIYYSQIVNDFQKGDIAEGYSVSREKKESFPLTVTSAQKNPTAFYLCASTTEGLGTGELFFGEGSRLTVL.

This chain links TRBV7-9 with TRBJ2-7; 7 bases line up with TRBD1. With 5 bases clipped from V and 3 bases from J, the junction kept 7 bases outside the gene matches. Germline V gene data show CDR1 as SEHNR and CDR2 as FQNEAQ (reference sequence). The CDR3 has 14 residues. The CDR3: CASSPRAGGYEQYF. The CDR3 nucleotides read TGTGCCAGCAGCCCAAGGGCAGGGGGCTACGAGCAGTACTTC.

On this clone itself: Other DNA sequences in this sample translate to the same CDR3. The V call is TRBV18, the J call TRBJ1-1; 7 bases match TRBD1. Looked up from germline, CDR1 is KGHSH and CDR2 is LQKENI. This CDR3 contains 13 residues. V lost 6 bases to trimming and J lost 1 base; unmatched junction nucleotides: 2. The CDR3: CASSQGGNTEAFF. DNA for the CDR3: TGTGCCAGCTCCCAGGGGGGGAACACTGAAGCTTTCTTT.

This clone was seen only once. The J gene is TRBJ1-1, the V gene TRBV19, with 10 bases that match TRBD1. Germline assignment: CDR1 LNHDA and CDR2 SQIVND (reference sequence). The J segment lost 3 bases and the V segment lost 5 bases, leaving 3 bases of the junction unmatched. CDR3 length equals 14 residues. CDR3 DNA: TGTGCCAGTAGTGGGACAGGGGTCTACACTGAAGCTTTCTTT. This codes for CASSGTGVYTEAFF.

This rearrangement joins TRBV10-3 to TRBJ1-1, with D unresolved. There are 13 residues in the CDR3. V lost 8 bases, J lost 3 bases, and 13 bases lay in between. The germline V gene has CDR1 ENHRY and CDR2 SYGVKD. The CDR3 coding sequence is TGTGCCATCCGAAGGAGGGAGGACACTGAAGCTTTCTTT. Encoded protein: CAIRRREDTEAFF.

CDR3 sequence: CASSLGWEQDGYTF. The CDR3 coding sequence is TGTGCCAGCAGCTTAGGTTGGGAACAGGATGGCTACACCTTC. The chain is built from TRBV7-2 and TRBJ1-2, with D possibly matching TRBD1 (5 bases). Trimming left V 1 base short and J 6 bases short, with 12 bases between. The CDR3 has 14 amino acids. The germline CDR1 and CDR2 sequences are SGHTA and FQGNSA.

The J gene is TRBJ2-7, the V gene TRBV7-2, with 9 nucleotides matching TRBD1. CDR1 is SGHTA, CDR2 FQGNSA, per germline. J was trimmed by 2 bases and V by 5 bases; bases with no gene match: 7. The CDR3 is made up of 15 amino acids. CDR3 nucleotides: TGTGCCAGCAGCCCTGGGACAGGGAATACCTACGAGCAGTACTTC. Translation gives CASSPGTGNTYEQYF.

V and J are TRBV2 and TRBJ2-7, with 8 bases lining up with TRBD1. From germline, CDR1 is SNHLY and CDR2 FYNNEI. This CDR3 comprises 14 residues. V shed 7 bases and J 0 bases; nucleotides not matched to a gene: 5. CDR3 protein: CASTRGLISYEQYF. Here the CDR3 DNA reads TGTGCCAGCACCAGGGGGCTGATCTCCTACGAGCAGTACTTC.

Points on this clone: Because it lacks the conserved phenylalanine or tryptophan at the end, this CDR3 is likely a read error. The DNA is left out, because the CDR3 cannot be placed on it with certainty; the CDR3 is given as TCRdb lists it. This rearrangement joins TRBV28 to TRBJ1-3. The CDR3 spans 13 residues, counting both ends. CDR1 is MDHEN, CDR2 SYDVKM, per germline. The CDR3 loop is CASSPGLGTPQSI.